The next 24 T cell receptor beta chains were all read from a single sample in a study of T-cell memory formation after mild COVID-19. TCRdb recomputed calls from the 5' RACE reads with MiXCR, one row per CDR3 protein. The repertoire holds 150,000 to 200,000 distinct CDR3 sequences, with roughly 15% as singletons. Sequenced material: PBMCs or a T cell subset sorted from them (not recorded which). The receptors shown here come from an adult woman who had mild COVID-19 (a few samples of this study predate the infection). Cell type and time point are not known.

This clonotype was seen at least ten times. The rearrangement links TRBV9 to TRBJ2-3; 9 bases are shared with TRBD2. Germline V gene lookup returns CDR1 SGDLS and CDR2 YYNGEE. The trim removed 0 bases at V and 3 bases at J, leaving 5 bases unmatched. The CDR3 consists of 16 residues. The CDR3 reads CASSVAPSGRTDTQYF. CDR3 coding DNA: TGTGCCAGCAGCGTAGCCCCCAGCGGGAGGACAGATACGCAGTATTTT.

The chain recombines TRBV9 with TRBJ2-3; 7 positions match TRBD2. This CDR3 is 15 amino acids long. Germline V gives CDR1 SGDLS, CDR2 YYNGEE. The V gene end was trimmed by 3 bases and the J gene end by 3 bases; junction bases not matched to a gene: 7. The CDR3 region has the DNA TGTGCCAGCAGCGCCGATCCCGGGAGGACAGATACGCAGTATTTT. Its protein is CASSADPGRTDTQYF.

This clonotype was detected only a few times. V and J are TRBV20-1 and TRBJ1-3; D unclear. The CDR3 extends over 14 amino acids. Deletions cut 0 bases from V and 0 bases from J, with 6 bases between. Germline CDR1 is DFQATT and CDR2 is SNEGSKA (reference sequence). The chain's CDR3 is CSARDTVSGNTIYF. The CDR3 coding sequence is TGCAGTGCTAGAGATACCGTCTCTGGAAACACCATATATTTT.

The chain combines TRBV5-6 with TRBJ2-5; the D is unclear. Germline V gene lookup returns CDR1 SGHDT and CDR2 YYEEEE. The CDR3 totals 11 residues. Between the trimmed V and J ends, which lost 7 bases and 5 bases, there was a span of 9 bases. CDR3 sequence reads: CASGRWETQYF. DNA for the CDR3: TGTGCCAGCGGACGGTGGGAGACCCAGTACTTC.

In its sample, this clonotype is medium-sized. J is TRBJ2-1 and V is TRBV7-9, with D perhaps being TRBD1 or TRBD2 (6 bases each). The CDR3 is 16 residues long. Germline CDR1 reads SEHNR; CDR2 reads FQNEAQ (reference sequence). Trimming removed 5 bases at V and 6 bases at J, with 20 bases between. DNA of the CDR3: TGTGCCAGCAGCCCAAGTTGGCAGGGGCGGGGCAATGAGCAGTTCTTC. Amino acid sequence: CASSPSWQGRGNEQFF.

The chain recombines TRBV21-1 with TRBJ2-2; TRBD2 is the table's D call, not checked against the DNA. TRBV21-1 constitutes a pseudogene. The CDR3 covers 17 residues. The CDR3 DNA reads as TGTGCCAGCAGCCGCCGCGCTAGCGGGAGGGTGACCGGGGAGCTGTTTTTT. Its translation is CASSRRASGRVTGELFF.

This clonotype was seen only a few times. The chain recombines TRBV5-1 with TRBJ2-2; 8 bases line up with TRBD1. Germline CDR1 is SGHRS and CDR2 is YFSETQ. The J segment lost 3 bases and the V segment lost 2 bases, leaving 3 bases of the junction unmatched. The CDR3 consists of 15 residues. DNA of the CDR3: TGCGCCAGCAGCTTAGGACAGGGACACACCGGGGAGCTGTTTTTT. Translated: CASSLGQGHTGELFF.

A few counts support this clonotype. This chain connects TRBV4-3 to TRBJ1-1, with D possibly matching TRBD1 (5 bases). V lost 4 bases and J lost 4, with 10 bases in between. The CDR3 sequence is 13 residues long. From germline, CDR1 is LGHNA and CDR2 YSLEER. CDR3 sequence: CASSPGRLTEAFF. The DNA of the CDR3 is TGCGCCAGCAGCCCGGGGCGCCTCACTGAAGCTTTCTTT.

This clonotype was detected a few times. The chain joins TRBV7-2 to TRBJ1-2; no clear D gene. V was cut by 4 bases and J by 0 bases, with 0 bases left in between. The CDR3 is 11 residues long. The V gene's germline CDR1 is SGHTA and CDR2 FQGNSA. The CDR3 DNA reads as TGTGCCAGCAGCTCTAACTATGGCTACACCTTC. Its protein is CASSSNYGYTF.

V gene TRBV6-2 or TRBV6-3 combines with J gene TRBJ2-3; D might be TRBD1 (6 bases). The V gene lost 0 bases and the J gene lost 4 bases, with 11 bases spanning the gap. Germline CDR1 MNHEY, CDR2 SVGEGT. This CDR3 spans 15 amino acids. DNA of the CDR3: TGTGCCAGCAGTTACTCGTCAGGGGCCGCAGATACGCAGTATTTT. Its translation is CASSYSSGAADTQYF.

Of note for this clonotype: One junction end disagrees with the germline gene, perhaps due to a read error. The gene calls are TRBV7-2 and TRBJ2-2; TRBD2 matches 9 bases. The length of the CDR3 is 14 residues. The germline CDR1 and CDR2 sequences are SGHTA and FQGNSA. CDR3: CAGSPGTSPGELFF. The CDR3 nucleotides are TGTGCCGGCAGCCCGGGGACTAGCCCGGGGGAGCTGTTTTTT.

The V gene is TRBV20-1, the J gene TRBJ2-3; 7 bases match TRBD2. From germline, CDR1 is DFQATT and CDR2 SNEGSKA (reference sequence). The CDR3 loop spans 13 amino acids. V lost 3 bases, J lost 3 bases, and 3 bases stayed unmatched. CDR3 protein: CSASGGKTDTQYF. The CDR3 DNA sequence: TGCAGTGCTAGCGGGGGGAAAACAGATACGCAGTATTTT.

This clonotype appeared a few times. The CDR3 here is CASSLAERGVQETQYF. In DNA form, the CDR3 reads TGTGCCAGCAGCTTAGCCGAGCGGGGCGTCCAAGAGACCCAGTACTTC. The chain joins TRBV7-2 to TRBJ2-5; 7 bases align to TRBD2. This CDR3 contains 16 residues. V shed 0 bases and J 1 base; nucleotides not matched to a gene: 5. Germline V CDR1 and CDR2: SGHTA, FQGNSA. Filled out from reference TRBV7-2 and TRBJ2-5, the complete variable domain reads GAGVSQSPSNKVTEKGKDVELRCDPISGHTALYWYRQSLGQGLEFLIYFQGNSAPDKSGLPSDRFSAERTGGSVSTLTIQRTQQEDSAVYLCASSLAERGVQETQYFGPGTRLLVL.

This clonotype was seen only a few times. The chain carries TRBV5-1 and TRBJ1-1; D gene ambiguous. From germline, CDR1 is SGHRS and CDR2 YFSETQ. V dropped 2 bases and J dropped 7 bases, with 9 bases sitting between them. CDR3 length equals 12 residues. The CDR3 region has the DNA TGCGCCAGCAGCTTCAGTGGGAATGAAGCTTTCTTT. Its protein is CASSFSGNEAFF.

V is TRBV7-6 and J is TRBJ2-7; D may be TRBD2 (5 bases). The CDR3 totals 16 residues. The germline V gene encodes CDR1 SGHVS and CDR2 FNYEAQ. Trimming shortened V by 0 bases and J by 0 bases, and 12 bases separated the two germline ends. As DNA, the CDR3 is TGTGCCAGCAGCTTAGCGGACGGGAAAAGCTCCTACGAGCAGTACTTC. It is translated as CASSLADGKSSYEQYF.

This chain links TRBV18 with TRBJ1-3; TRBD1 matches at 11 bases. CDR1 KGHSH and CDR2 LQKENI come from the germline V gene. J lost 0 bases, V lost 3 bases, and 4 bases had no gene match. There are 17 residues in the CDR3. CDR3 nucleotides: TGTGCCAGCTCACCGGGACAGGGGGTTATCTCTGGAAACACCATATATTTT. This encodes CASSPGQGVISGNTIYF.

The chain carries TRBV5-8 and TRBJ2-3, with D maybe TRBD2 (6 bases). The CDR3 runs 17 residues. Germline V gives CDR1 SGHTS, CDR2 YDEGEE. The ends were cut back, 0 bases at V and 7 bases at J, with 21 bases in the middle. Here the CDR3 DNA reads TGTGCCAGCAGCTTGGGCCCGCTAGCGCCAAAGGCTAATACGCAGTATTTT. This translates into CASSLGPLAPKANTQYF.

The chain recombines TRBV12-3 or TRBV12-4 with TRBJ2-1; D is possibly TRBD1 (5 bases). Trimming stripped 6 bases from V and 7 bases from J, with 19 bases between. The length of the CDR3 is 15 residues. The CDR3 sequence: CASRAEGAFKNEQFF. In nucleotides, the CDR3 is TGTGCCAGCAGGGCCGAAGGGGCGTTCAAAAATGAGCAGTTCTTC.

The V call is TRBV29-1, the J call TRBJ1-1; 11 bases are shared with TRBD1. The CDR3 is 14 amino acids. Germline CDR1 SQVTM, CDR2 ANQGSEA. Trimming removed 6 bases from V and 1 base from J; junction bases left unmatched: 4. The CDR3 region has the DNA TGCAGCGTCCGGACAGGGGGCTGGAACACTGAAGCTTTCTTT. Protein sequence: CSVRTGGWNTEAFF. Full variable domain (missing parts from reference TRBV29-1 and TRBJ1-1): SAVISQKPSRDICQRGTSLTIQCQVDSQVTMMFWYRQQPGQSLTLIATANQGSEATYESGFVIDKFPISRPNLTFSTLTVSNMSPEDSSIYLCSVRTGGWNTEAFFGQGTRLTVV.

The gene calls are TRBV21-1 and TRBJ2-1. TRBV21-1 represents a pseudogene. This CDR3 contains 12 residues. The CDR3 loop is CASSKSDNEQFF. DNA of the CDR3: TGTGCCAGCAGCAAAAGCGACAATGAGCAGTTCTTC.

The rearrangement uses TRBV7-6 and TRBJ2-3; 7 bases agree with TRBD2. Trimming at V came to 1 base and at J to 2 bases, leaving 6 bases not matched to a gene. CDR3 length equals 16 residues. Germline CDR1 and CDR2: SGHVS and FNYEAQ. The CDR3 DNA follows: TGTGCCAGCAGCTTAGGACCTAGCGGAAACACAGATACGCAGTATTTT. Its protein is CASSLGPSGNTDTQYF. Using reference TRBV7-6 and TRBJ2-3 for the parts outside the CDR3, the full variable domain is GAGVSQSPRYKVTKRGQDVALRCDPISGHVSLYWYRQALGQGPEFLTYFNYEAQQDKSGLPNDRFSAERPEGSISTLTIQRTEQRDSAMYRCASSLGPSGNTDTQYFGPGTRLTVL.

This chain connects TRBV6-6 to TRBJ2-3, with D unclear. Germline V gene data show CDR1 as MNHNY and CDR2 as SVGAGI (reference sequence). V lost 7 bases to trimming and J lost 0 bases, with 11 bases between them. This CDR3 has 14 amino acids. The CDR3 nucleotides are TGTGCCAGCAAAAGAACAACTAGCACAGATACGCAGTATTTT. Its protein is CASKRTTSTDTQYF.

This clonotype has just a few counts. The CDR3 loop reads CASSPGPMSHRSGANVLTF. DNA for the CDR3: TGTGCCAGCAGCCCGGGACCTATGTCTCATCGCTCTGGGGCCAACGTCCTGACTTTC. The chain uses TRBV9 and TRBJ2-6; D may be TRBD1 or TRBD2 (5 bases each). Germline CDR1 is SGDLS and CDR2 is YYNGEE. The CDR3 is 19 amino acids. Trimming pared 4 bases from V and 0 bases from J, leaving 20 bases between. The full variable domain, its missing parts supplied by reference TRBV9 and TRBJ2-6, is DSGVTQTPKHLITATGQRVTLRCSPRSGDLSVYWYQQSLDQGLQFLIQYYNGEERAKGNILERFSAQQFPDLHSELNLSSLELGDSALYFCASSPGPMSHRSGANVLTFGAGSRLTVL.

V gene TRBV29-1 combines with J gene TRBJ2-6; TRBD2 might be the D (5 bases). Germline lookup yields CDR1 SQVTM and CDR2 ANQGSEA. The CDR3 is made up of 15 amino acids. Trimming took off 3 bases at V and 4 bases at J, with 13 bases between the two ends. CDR3 loop: CSVDGSGTGANVLTF. The CDR3 nucleotides are TGCAGCGTTGATGGGAGTGGCACCGGGGCCAACGTCCTGACTTTC.